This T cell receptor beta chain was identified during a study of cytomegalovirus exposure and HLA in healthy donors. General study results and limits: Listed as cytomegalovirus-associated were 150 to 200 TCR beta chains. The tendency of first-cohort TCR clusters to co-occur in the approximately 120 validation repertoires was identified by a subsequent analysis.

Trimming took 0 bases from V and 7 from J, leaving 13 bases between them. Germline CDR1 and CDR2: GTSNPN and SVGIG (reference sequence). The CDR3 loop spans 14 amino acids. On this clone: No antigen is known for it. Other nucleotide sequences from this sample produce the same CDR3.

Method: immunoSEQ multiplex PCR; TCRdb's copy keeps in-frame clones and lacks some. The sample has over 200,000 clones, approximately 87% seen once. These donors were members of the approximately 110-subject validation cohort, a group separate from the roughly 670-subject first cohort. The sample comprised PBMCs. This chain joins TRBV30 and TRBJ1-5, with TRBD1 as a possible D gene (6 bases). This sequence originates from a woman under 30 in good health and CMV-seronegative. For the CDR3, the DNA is TGTGCCTGGAGTGTGCGGGGGGCAGGGCAGCCCCAGCATTTT. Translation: CAWSVRGAGQPQHF.